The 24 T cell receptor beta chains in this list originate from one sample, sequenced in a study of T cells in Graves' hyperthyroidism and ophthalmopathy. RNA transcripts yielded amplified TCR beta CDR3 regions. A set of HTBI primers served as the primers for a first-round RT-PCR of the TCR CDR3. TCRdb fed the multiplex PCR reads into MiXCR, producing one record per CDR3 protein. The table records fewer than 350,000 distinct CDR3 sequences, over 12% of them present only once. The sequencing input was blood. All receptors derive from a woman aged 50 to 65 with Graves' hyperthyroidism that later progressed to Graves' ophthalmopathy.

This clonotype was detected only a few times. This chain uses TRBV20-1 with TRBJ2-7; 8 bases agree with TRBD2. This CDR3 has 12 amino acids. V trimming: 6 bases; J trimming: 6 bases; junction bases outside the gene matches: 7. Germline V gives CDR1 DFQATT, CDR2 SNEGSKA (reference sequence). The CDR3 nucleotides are TGCAGTGCCCTGGGACTAGGTGGCGAGCAGTACTTC. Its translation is CSALGLGGEQYF.

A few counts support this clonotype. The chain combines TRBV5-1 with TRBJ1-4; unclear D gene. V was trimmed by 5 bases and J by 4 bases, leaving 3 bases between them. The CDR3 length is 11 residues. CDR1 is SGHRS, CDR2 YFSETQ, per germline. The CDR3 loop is CASSYNEKLFF. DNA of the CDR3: TGCGCCAGCAGTTATAATGAAAAACTGTTTTTT.

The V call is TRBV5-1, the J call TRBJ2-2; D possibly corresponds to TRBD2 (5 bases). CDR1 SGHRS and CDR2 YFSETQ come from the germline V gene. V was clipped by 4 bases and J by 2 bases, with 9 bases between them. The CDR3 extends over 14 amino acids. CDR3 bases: TGCGCCAGCAGCCCCGGGGATAACACCGGGGAGCTGTTTTTT. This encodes CASSPGDNTGELFF.

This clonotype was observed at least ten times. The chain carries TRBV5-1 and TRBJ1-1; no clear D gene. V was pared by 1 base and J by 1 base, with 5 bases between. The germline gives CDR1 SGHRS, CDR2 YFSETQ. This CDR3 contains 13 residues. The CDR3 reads CASSLFSNTEAFF. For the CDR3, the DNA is TGCGCCAGCAGCTTGTTTTCGAACACTGAAGCTTTCTTT. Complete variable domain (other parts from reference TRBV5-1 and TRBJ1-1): KAGVTQTPRYLIKTRGQQVTLSCSPISGHRSVSWYQQTPGQGLQFLFEYFSETQRNKGNFPGRFSGRQFSNSRSEMNVSTLELGDSALYLCASSLFSNTEAFFGQGTRLTVV.

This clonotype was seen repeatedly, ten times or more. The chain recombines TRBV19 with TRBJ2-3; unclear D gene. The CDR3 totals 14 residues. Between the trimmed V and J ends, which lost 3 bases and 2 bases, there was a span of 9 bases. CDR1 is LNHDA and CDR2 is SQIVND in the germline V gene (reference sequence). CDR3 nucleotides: TGTGCCAGTAGTATGGAGATCCACACAGATACGCAGTATTTT. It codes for CASSMEIHTDTQYF.

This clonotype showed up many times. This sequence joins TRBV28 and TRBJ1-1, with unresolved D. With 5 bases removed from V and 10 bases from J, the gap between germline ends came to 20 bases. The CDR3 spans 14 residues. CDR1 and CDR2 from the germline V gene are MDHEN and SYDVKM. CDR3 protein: CASSPTGYPLGAFF. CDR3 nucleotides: TGTGCCAGCAGTCCGACGGGGTACCCCCTCGGAGCTTTCTTT.

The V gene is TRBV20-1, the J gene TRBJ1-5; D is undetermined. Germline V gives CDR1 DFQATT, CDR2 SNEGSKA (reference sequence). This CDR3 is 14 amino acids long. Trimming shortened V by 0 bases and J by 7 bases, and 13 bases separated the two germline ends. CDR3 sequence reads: CSARDRKGRQPQHF. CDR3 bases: TGCAGTGCTAGAGATAGGAAGGGCCGCCAGCCCCAGCATTTT.

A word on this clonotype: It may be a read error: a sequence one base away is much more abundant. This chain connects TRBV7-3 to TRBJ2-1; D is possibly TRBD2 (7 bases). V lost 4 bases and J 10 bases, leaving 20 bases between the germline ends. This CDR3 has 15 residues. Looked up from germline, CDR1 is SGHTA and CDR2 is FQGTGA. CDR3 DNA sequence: TGTGCCAGCAGCTCCAGGGGAGGGCCTGTCTTAGAGCAGTTCTTC. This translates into CASSSRGGPVLEQFF.

In nucleotides, the CDR3 is TGCAGTGCCTCGAAAAGAGGACAGTTCAATGAGCAGTTCTTC. Its translation is CSASKRGQFNEQFF. The V gene is TRBV20-1, the J gene TRBJ2-1; maybe TRBD1 (6 bases). Trimming pared 6 bases from V and 6 bases from J, leaving 18 bases between. The CDR3 is 14 residues long. In germline, CDR1 is DFQATT, CDR2 SNEGSKA (reference sequence).

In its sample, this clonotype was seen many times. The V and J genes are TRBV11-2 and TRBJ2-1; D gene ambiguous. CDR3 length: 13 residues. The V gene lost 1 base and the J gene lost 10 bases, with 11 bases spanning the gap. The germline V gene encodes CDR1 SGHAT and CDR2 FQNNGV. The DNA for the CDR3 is TGTGCCAGCAGCTTAGTCCCGGAAGGGGAGCAGTTCTTC. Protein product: CASSLVPEGEQFF.

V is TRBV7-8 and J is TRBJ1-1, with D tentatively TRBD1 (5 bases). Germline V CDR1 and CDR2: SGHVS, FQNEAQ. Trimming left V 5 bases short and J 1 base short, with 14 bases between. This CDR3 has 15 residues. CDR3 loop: CASSVVPGPNTEAFF. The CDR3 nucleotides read TGTGCCAGCAGCGTAGTTCCAGGGCCGAACACTGAAGCTTTCTTT.

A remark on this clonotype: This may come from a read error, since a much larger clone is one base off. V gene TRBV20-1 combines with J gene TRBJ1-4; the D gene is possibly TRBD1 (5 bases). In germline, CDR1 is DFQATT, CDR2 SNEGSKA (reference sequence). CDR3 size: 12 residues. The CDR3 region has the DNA TGCAGTGCTGATCCGGGGGATGAAAAACTGGTTTTT. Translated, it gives CSADPGDEKLVF.

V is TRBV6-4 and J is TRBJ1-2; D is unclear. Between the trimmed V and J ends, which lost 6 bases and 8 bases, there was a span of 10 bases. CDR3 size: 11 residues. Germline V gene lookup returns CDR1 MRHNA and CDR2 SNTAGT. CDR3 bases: TGTGCCAGCAGCGGGTTTTGGGGCTACACCTTC. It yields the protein CASSGFWGYTF.

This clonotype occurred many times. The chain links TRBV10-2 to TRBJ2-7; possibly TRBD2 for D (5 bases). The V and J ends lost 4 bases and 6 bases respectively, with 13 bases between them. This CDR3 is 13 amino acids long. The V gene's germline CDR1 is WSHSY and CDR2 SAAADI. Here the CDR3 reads CASSALSVGEQYF. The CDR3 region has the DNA TGCGCCAGCAGTGCGCTTAGCGTCGGCGAGCAGTACTTC.

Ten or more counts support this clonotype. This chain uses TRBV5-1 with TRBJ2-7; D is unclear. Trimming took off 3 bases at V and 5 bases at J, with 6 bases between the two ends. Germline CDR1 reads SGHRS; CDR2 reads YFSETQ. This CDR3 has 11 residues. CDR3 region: CASSSQDEQYF. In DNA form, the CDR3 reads TGCGCCAGCAGCTCCCAGGACGAGCAGTACTTC.

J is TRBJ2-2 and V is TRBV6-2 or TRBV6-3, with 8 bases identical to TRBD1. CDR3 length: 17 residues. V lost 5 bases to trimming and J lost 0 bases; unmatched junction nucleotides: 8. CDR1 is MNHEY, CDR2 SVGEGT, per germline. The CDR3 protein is CASSDLGTGSNTGELFF. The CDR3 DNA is TGTGCCAGCAGTGATCTCGGGACAGGATCGAACACCGGGGAGCTGTTTTTT.

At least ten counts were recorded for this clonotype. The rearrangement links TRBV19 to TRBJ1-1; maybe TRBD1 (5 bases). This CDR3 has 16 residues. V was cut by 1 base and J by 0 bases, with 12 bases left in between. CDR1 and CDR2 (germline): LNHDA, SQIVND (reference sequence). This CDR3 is CASSIGQGGMNTEAFF. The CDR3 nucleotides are TGTGCCAGTAGTATAGGGCAGGGAGGAATGAACACTGAAGCTTTCTTT. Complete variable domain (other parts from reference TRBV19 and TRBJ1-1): DGGITQSPKYLFRKEGQNVTLSCEQNLNHDAMYWYRQDPGQGLRLIYYSQIVNDFQKGDIAEGYSVSREKKESFPLTVTSAQKNPTAFYLCASSIGQGGMNTEAFFGQGTRLTVV.

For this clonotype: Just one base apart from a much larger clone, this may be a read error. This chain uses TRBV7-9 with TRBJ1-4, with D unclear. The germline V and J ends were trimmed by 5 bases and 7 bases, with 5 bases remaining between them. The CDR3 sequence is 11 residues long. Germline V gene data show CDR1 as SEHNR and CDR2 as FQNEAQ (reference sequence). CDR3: CASSNSEKLFF. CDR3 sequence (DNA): TGTGCCAGCAGCAACAGTGAAAAACTGTTTTTT.

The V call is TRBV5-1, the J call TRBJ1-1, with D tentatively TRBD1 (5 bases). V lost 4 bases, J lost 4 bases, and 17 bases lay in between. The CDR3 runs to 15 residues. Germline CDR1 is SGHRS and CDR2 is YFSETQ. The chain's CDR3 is CASSTEGRVSTEAFF. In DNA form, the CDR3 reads TGCGCCAGCAGCACGGAGGGGAGGGTAAGCACTGAAGCTTTCTTT. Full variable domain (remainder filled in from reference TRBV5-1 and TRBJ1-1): KAGVTQTPRYLIKTRGQQVTLSCSPISGHRSVSWYQQTPGQGLQFLFEYFSETQRNKGNFPGRFSGRQFSNSRSEMNVSTLELGDSALYLCASSTEGRVSTEAFFGQGTRLTVV.

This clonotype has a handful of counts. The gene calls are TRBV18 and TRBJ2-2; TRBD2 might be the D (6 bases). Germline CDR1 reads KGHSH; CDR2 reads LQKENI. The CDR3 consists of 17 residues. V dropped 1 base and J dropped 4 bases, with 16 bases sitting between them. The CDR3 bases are TGTGCCAGCTCACCACGCGGCGTCGGGAGTCCCACCGGGGAGCTGTTTTTT. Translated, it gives CASSPRGVGSPTGELFF.

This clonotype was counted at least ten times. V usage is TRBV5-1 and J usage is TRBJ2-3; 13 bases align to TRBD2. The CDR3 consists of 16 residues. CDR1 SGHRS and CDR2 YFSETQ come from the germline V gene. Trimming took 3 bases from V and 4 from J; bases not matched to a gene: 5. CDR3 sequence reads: CASSSGLAGRSDTQYF. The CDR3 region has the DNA TGCGCCAGCAGCTCGGGACTAGCGGGAAGATCAGATACGCAGTATTTT.

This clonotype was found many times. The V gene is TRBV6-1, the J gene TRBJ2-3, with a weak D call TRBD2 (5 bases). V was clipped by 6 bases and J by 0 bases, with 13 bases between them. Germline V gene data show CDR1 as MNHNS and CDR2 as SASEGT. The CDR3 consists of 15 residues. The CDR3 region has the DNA TGTGCCAGCAGAAAGGAACGGGAAAGCACAGATACGCAGTATTTT. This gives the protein CASRKERESTDTQYF.

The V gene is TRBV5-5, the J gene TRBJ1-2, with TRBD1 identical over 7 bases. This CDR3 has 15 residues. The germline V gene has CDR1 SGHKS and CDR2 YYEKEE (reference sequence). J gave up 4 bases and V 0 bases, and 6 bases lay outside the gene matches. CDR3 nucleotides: TGTGCCAGCAGCTTGGGAGCAGGGGGAAGCTATGGCTACACCTTC. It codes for CASSLGAGGSYGYTF.

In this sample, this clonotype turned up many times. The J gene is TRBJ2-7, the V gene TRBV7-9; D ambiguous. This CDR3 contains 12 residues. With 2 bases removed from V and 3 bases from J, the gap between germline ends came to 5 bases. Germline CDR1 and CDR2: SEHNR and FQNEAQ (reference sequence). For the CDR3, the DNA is TGTGCCAGCAGCTTAATAGGCTACGAGCAGTACTTC. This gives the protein CASSLIGYEQYF.